A selection of T cell receptor beta chains follows, all from one sample in a study of glioma-infiltrating T cells after dendritic cell vaccination. Sequencing used immunoSEQ multiplex PCR; TCRdb keeps in-frame clones, though not all of them. The sample carries tens of thousands of clones, 82% recorded once. This material consisted of blood, taken before dendritic cell vaccination. These receptors were taken from a human donor with glioblastoma. CDR3s include the opening cysteine and the closing phenylalanine or tryptophan. The D gene is left open where the match is weak. Size tells how often a clone was seen (once, few, many) or the class of an expanded clone, and some rows leave it out.

J	size	D	V	DNA	CDR3
TRBJ1-1	few	NA	TRBV21-1	TGTGCCAGCAGCAAAGCGGTCCCGGACAGGGGGAACACTGAAGCTTTCTTT	CASSKAVPDRGNTEAFF
TRBJ1-5	NA	NA	TRBV7-2	TGTGCCAGCAGCTTGGTATGGAGGACCGAAAGTAGCAATCAGCCCCAGCATTTT	CASSLVWRTESSNQPQHF
TRBJ1-6	NA	NA	TRBV19	TGTGCCAGTACTGCGGGGAAAAAGAGCTCCTATAATTCACCCCTCCACTTT	CASTAGKKSSYNSPLHF
TRBJ1-1	NA	NA	TRBV18	TGTGCCAGCCATAACAGGGACACTGAAGCTTTCTTT	CASHNRDTEAFF
TRBJ1-4	NA	TRBD1	TRBV6-5	TGTGCCAGCAGCCCCCCGGGGACAGGCAATGAAAAACTGTTTTTT	CASSPPGTGNEKLFF
TRBJ2-7	NA	NA	TRBV7-9	TGTGCCAGCAGCTTAAGACAGGCCCAACTATACGAGCAGTACTTC	CASSLRQAQLYEQYF
TRBJ1-3	few	TRBD1	TRBV2	TGTGCCAGCACCCCCGGGGACAGGGCGGGAAACACCATATATTTT	CASTPGDRAGNTIYF
TRBJ2-5	few	NA	TRBV7-3	TGTGCCAGCAGCTTCAGACCGGGAGCGGGTGAGACCCAGTACTTC	CASSFRPGAGETQYF
TRBJ2-2	NA	NA	TRBV25-1	TGTGCCAGCAGTGCGCGGACGAACACCGGGGAGCTGTTTTTT	CASSARTNTGELFF
TRBJ1-3	NA	NA	TRBV30	TGTGCCCGGAAGGGAGTAGGAAACACCATATATTTT	CARKGVGNTIYF